In its sample, the clone carrying this T cell receptor beta chain was seen many times. Germline CDR1 is SQVTM and CDR2 is ANQGSEA. This CDR3 comprises 15 residues. V was clipped by 0 bases and J by 6 bases, with 15 bases between them. Every individual TCR cDNA molecule carried its own unique molecular identifier, which allowed correction of PCR and sequencing errors. A single record per CDR3 protein comes from TCRdb applying MiXCR to the 5' RACE reads. The table has some 54,000 distinct CDR3 sequences, around 7% seen once. The sample originates from a study of spatial heterogeneity in lung cancer. Time point here: blood at routine non-recurrence follow-up after resection. The authors sequenced whole RNA from tumor, nontumor lung or frozen PBMC without sorting.

The sequencing used PBMCs, collected at follow-up. The rearrangement joins TRBV29-1 to TRBJ2-1; no definite D call. The TCR originated in a female donor with early-stage non-small cell lung cancer. For the CDR3, the DNA is TGCAGCGTTGAAGATCACGCGATTAGGGTCAATGAGCAGTTCTTC. Its protein is CSVEDHAIRVNEQFF.